The sequence of this T cell receptor beta chain was determined in a study of T cell changes during pregnancy in multiple sclerosis. Germline-derived CDR1 and CDR2 are LNHDA and SQIVND (reference sequence). Deletions cut 3 bases from V and 8 bases from J, with 16 bases between. This CDR3 comprises 15 residues. Produced via immunoSEQ multiplex PCR; TCRdb's table is partial and in-frame only. Found here are roughly 51,000 clones, about 90% of them singletons; the top ten hold 0.16%. The origin of this receptor is a female donor in good health, enrolled as a control in a pregnancy study. The chain employs TRBV19 and TRBJ2-2; D gene uncertain. The material sequenced was CD4+ T cells from peripheral blood mononuclear cells, taken after pregnancy. The CDR3 loop is CASSMVSGLWGELFF. CDR3 sequence (DNA): TGTGCCAGTAGTATGGTCTCTGGGCTATGGGGGGAGCTGTTTTTT.